This T cell receptor (beta chain) emerged from a study of T cell repertoires in cytomegalovirus infection. About the research overall: Matching HLA type, along with CMV infection, was indicated by public TCR beta signatures.

TCRdb independently ran MiXCR on the reads; one entry per CDR3 protein. The sample lists more than 150,000 distinct CDR3 sequences, approximately 19% occurring once. General study findings and limits: Individuals carrying CMV plus the relevant HLA were identified by cumulative frequency of public TCR beta families. Clonotype analysis showed dominance of the ex vivo response by HLA-C-restricted CMV-specific TCR beta clonotypes.

Regarding this clonotype: The antigen remains unidentified.

The origin of this receptor is a human donor in good health (CMV status not recorded). Some clones in this sample may be carry-over from other donors' samples. Sequenced material: PBMCs.

The CDR3 DNA follows: TGTGCCAGCAGCCCGAGACTAGCGGGAGCGGGGAGCTACGAGCAGTACTTC. It encodes CASSPRLAGAGSYEQYF. The chain couples TRBV27 to TRBJ2-7; 12 positions agree with TRBD2. Germline assignment: CDR1 MNHEY and CDR2 SMNVEV (reference sequence). V lost 6 bases and J lost 3; bases outside the gene matches: 12. CDR3 length: 17 amino acids.